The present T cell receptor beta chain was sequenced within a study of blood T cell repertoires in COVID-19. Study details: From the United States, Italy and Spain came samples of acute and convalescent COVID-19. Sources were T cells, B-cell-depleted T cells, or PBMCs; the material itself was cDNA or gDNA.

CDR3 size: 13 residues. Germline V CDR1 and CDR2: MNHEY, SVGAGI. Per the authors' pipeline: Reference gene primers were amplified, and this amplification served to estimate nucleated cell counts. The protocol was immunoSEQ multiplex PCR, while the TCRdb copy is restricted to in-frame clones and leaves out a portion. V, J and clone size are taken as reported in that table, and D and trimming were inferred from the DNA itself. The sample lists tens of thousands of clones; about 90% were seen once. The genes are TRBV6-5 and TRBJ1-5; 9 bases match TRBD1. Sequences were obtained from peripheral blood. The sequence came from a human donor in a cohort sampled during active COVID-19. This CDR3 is CGTGTGNNQPQHF. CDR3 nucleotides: TGTGGGACCGGGACAGGGAACAATCAGCCCCAGCATTTT.